What follows are 21 T cell receptor beta chains derived from one specimen sequenced in a study of T cell changes during pregnancy in multiple sclerosis (dated by TCRdb to about 2019). The library was obtained by the immunoSEQ multiplex PCR assay. The clones in this table, taken by TCRdb from immuneACCESS, are in-frame only. Not every clone is retained; where verified, under half of the shortfall comes from an unresolved V gene, and the cause of the rest is unknown. This sample lists about 13,000 clones; about 90% were detected once. The ten top clones hold 7.5% to 9.5% of the sample. This sample comprised CD8+ T cells from peripheral blood mononuclear cells, obtained in the first trimester of pregnancy. The source is a female donor with multiple sclerosis, enrolled in a pregnancy study.

This sequence joins TRBV5-5 and TRBJ2-7; 7 positions match TRBD1. The CDR3 is 14 amino acids. The V gene end was trimmed by 0 bases and the J gene end by 5 bases; junction bases not matched to a gene: 5. Germline V gene data show CDR1 as SGHKS and CDR2 as YYEKEE (reference sequence). This chain's CDR3 is CASSLGRDSHEQYF. CDR3 DNA: TGTGCCAGCAGCTTGGGCCGGGACAGCCACGAGCAGTACTTC.

The chain is built from TRBV27 and TRBJ1-6; perhaps TRBD1 as D (5 bases). The length of the CDR3 is 16 residues. CDR1 is MNHEY, CDR2 SMNVEV, per germline (reference sequence). V was pared by 5 bases and J by 10 bases, with 21 bases between. The CDR3 loop reads CASSAHRARPGSPLHF. CDR3 DNA sequence: TGTGCCAGCAGTGCCCACCGGGCCCGGCCAGGGTCACCCCTCCACTTT.

This rearrangement joins TRBV4-2 to TRBJ2-3; 9 bases are a match to TRBD2. CDR3 length equals 16 residues. With 7 bases clipped from V and 4 bases from J, the junction kept 12 bases outside the gene matches. Germline-derived CDR1 and CDR2 are LGHNA and YNFKEQ. The CDR3 loop reads CASTRGSGGGADTQYF. The CDR3 DNA is TGTGCCAGCACCCGGGGTAGCGGGGGCGGGGCAGATACGCAGTATTTT.

The rearrangement joins TRBV6-1 to TRBJ1-4; tentatively, D is TRBD1 (5 bases). The ends were cut back, 2 bases at V and 6 bases at J, with 13 bases in the middle. The CDR3 consists of 15 residues. Germline-derived CDR1 and CDR2 are MNHNS and SASEGT. CDR3 loop: CASSEPTELDEKLFF. DNA of the CDR3: TGTGCCAGCAGTGAACCGACAGAGCTAGATGAAAAACTGTTTTTT.

The chain has TRBV6-1 and TRBJ1-1, with TRBD1 matching 8 bases. CDR1 and CDR2 (germline): MNHNS, SASEGT. Unmatched junction bases numbered 7, after V lost 7 bases and J lost 3 bases. This CDR3 region has 14 residues. CDR3 bases: TGTGCCAGCACCTTGACAGGGGAACACACTGAAGCTTTCTTT. As protein: CASTLTGEHTEAFF.

This chain connects TRBV5-6 to TRBJ1-2, with TRBD1 matching 7 bases. CDR3 length equals 14 residues. J gave up 4 bases and V 4 bases, and 7 bases lay outside the gene matches. Germline CDR1 is SGHDT and CDR2 is YYEEEE. CDR3 nucleotide sequence: TGTGCCAGCAGCGAACAGGGGTTCGGCTATGGCTACACCTTC. Protein sequence: CASSEQGFGYGYTF.

A few counts support this clone. CDR3 nucleotides: TGTGCCAGCAGTGACTCGGTAGCAGGGGGCTCCGGGGAGCTGTTTTTT. It specifies CASSDSVAGGSGELFF. The chain combines TRBV6-4 with TRBJ2-2, with 8 bases identical to TRBD1. V gave up 0 bases and J gave up 6 bases; unmatched junction bases: 6. The CDR3 is made up of 16 amino acids. CDR1 and CDR2 from the germline V gene are MRHNA and SNTAGT.

This chain uses TRBV2 with TRBJ2-1; 11 bases agree with TRBD2. V shed 5 bases, J shed 6 bases, and the junction held 9 bases outside the gene matches. CDR3 length: 16 residues. CDR1 SNHLY and CDR2 FYNNEI come from the germline V gene. The CDR3 DNA is TGTGCCAGCAGTAATCCCGGGACTAGCGGAAGCAATGAGCAGTTCTTC. It translates to CASSNPGTSGSNEQFF.

The V and J genes are TRBV7-9 and TRBJ1-4, with 7 bases identical to TRBD1. The V gene end was trimmed by 1 base and the J gene end by 4 bases; junction bases not matched to a gene: 3. The CDR3 totals 15 residues. The germline gives CDR1 SEHNR, CDR2 FQNEAQ (reference sequence). The CDR3 is CASSLVQGVNEKLFF. The CDR3 bases are TGTGCCAGCAGCTTAGTGCAGGGGGTTAATGAAAAACTGTTTTTT.

V and J are TRBV11-2 and TRBJ1-2; TRBD1 matches at 10 bases. The trim removed 1 base at V and 4 bases at J, leaving 3 bases unmatched. The CDR3 extends over 15 amino acids. CDR1 is SGHAT, CDR2 FQNNGV, per germline. CDR3 protein: CASSLGDRGSYGYTF. DNA of the CDR3: TGTGCCAGCAGCTTAGGGGACAGGGGCTCCTATGGCTACACCTTC.

This chain joins TRBV19 and TRBJ1-5, with TRBD1 matching 8 bases. This CDR3 has 17 amino acids. CDR1 and CDR2 (germline): LNHDA, SQIVND (reference sequence). After removal of 3 bases from V and 0 bases from J, the junction contained 7 bases not matched to a gene. The CDR3 here is CASSISGQGYSNQPQHF. Here the CDR3 DNA reads TGTGCCAGTAGTATTTCCGGACAGGGCTATAGCAATCAGCCCCAGCATTTT.

The gene calls are TRBV13 and TRBJ1-1, with unresolved D. V was trimmed by 3 bases and J by 4 bases, leaving 12 bases between them. Germline CDR1 PRHDT, CDR2 FYEKMQ (reference sequence). This CDR3 has 14 amino acids. The CDR3 region is CASSLGLGSTEAFF. The CDR3 DNA reads TGTGCCAGCAGCTTGGGCCTGGGGAGCACTGAAGCTTTCTTT. The full variable domain, rest sourced from reference TRBV13 and TRBJ1-1, is AAGVIQSPRHLIKEKRETATLKCYPIPRHDTVYWYQQGPGQDPQFLISFYEKMQSDKGSIPDRFSAQQFSDYHSELNMSSLELGDSALYFCASSLGLGSTEAFFGQGTRLTVV.

This chain connects TRBV6-4 to TRBJ1-1; the D gene is possibly TRBD1 (6 bases). V dropped 5 bases and J dropped 1 base, with 11 bases sitting between them. CDR1 is MRHNA and CDR2 is SNTAGT in the germline V gene. The CDR3 totals 14 residues. The CDR3 here is CASSLSGENTEAFF. The CDR3 nucleotides are TGTGCCAGCAGTTTGTCAGGGGAGAACACTGAAGCTTTCTTT.

The rearrangement uses TRBV5-4 and TRBJ1-1; 9 positions agree with TRBD1. The V segment lost 4 bases and the J segment 4 bases; nucleotides outside the gene matches: 2. The CDR3 totals 13 residues. Germline CDR1 and CDR2: SGHNT and YYREEE (reference sequence). CDR3 loop: CASSKTGGTEAFF. The CDR3 region has the DNA TGTGCCAGCAGCAAGACAGGGGGCACTGAAGCTTTCTTT.

This rearrangement joins TRBV5-1 to TRBJ2-7, with TRBD1 matching over 8 bases. CDR3 length equals 14 residues. Germline assignment: CDR1 SGHRS and CDR2 YFSETQ. Trimming removed 2 bases from V and 7 bases from J; junction bases left unmatched: 8. As DNA, the CDR3 is TGCGCCAGCAGCTTCAGGGGGCCGGCCTTTGAGCAGTACTTC. This sequence encodes CASSFRGPAFEQYF.

CDR3 residues: CASSQGQGEGYGYTF. The CDR3 DNA sequence: TGCGCCAGCAGCCAAGGACAGGGGGAGGGATATGGCTACACCTTC. J is TRBJ1-2 and V is TRBV4-1; 9 bases fit TRBD1. Germline assignment: CDR1 MGHRA and CDR2 YSYEKL. The CDR3 is 15 amino acids. J lost 5 bases, V lost 1 base, and 5 bases had no gene match.

The chain uses TRBV23-1 and TRBJ1-1; perhaps TRBD1 as D (5 bases). TRBV23-1 is reported as an ORF; its role is uncertain. The CDR3 covers 15 residues. Trimming took 6 bases from V and 5 from J, leaving 19 bases between them. The CDR3 coding sequence is TGCGCCAGCAGAGGGACTGGGATCCCGGGGACTGAAGCTTTCTTT. This codes for CASRGTGIPGTEAFF.

The chain employs TRBV7-9 and TRBJ1-2; maybe TRBD1 (5 bases). This CDR3 has 13 amino acids. V was clipped by 5 bases and J by 4 bases, with 11 bases between them. CDR1 is SEHNR and CDR2 is FQNEAQ in the germline V gene (reference sequence). The CDR3 DNA follows: TGTGCCAGCAGCCCCGGGGGGGTCTATGGCTACACCTTC. As protein: CASSPGGVYGYTF.

This chain uses TRBV11-3 with TRBJ1-5; TRBD1 matches at 7 bases. The CDR3 length is 17 residues. The germline V gene encodes CDR1 SGHNT and CDR2 YENEEA. Unmatched junction bases numbered 9, after V lost 4 bases and J lost 0 bases. CDR3 sequence (DNA): TGTGCCAGCAGCTCCGGGACAGCTAGTTATAGCAATCAGCCCCAGCATTTT. Translation gives CASSSGTASYSNQPQHF.

V usage is TRBV2 and J usage is TRBJ2-1, with a possible D match to TRBD1 (6 bases). V gave up 4 bases and J gave up 9 bases, with 10 bases separating them. The CDR3 length is 12 residues. Germline V lookup: CDR1 SNHLY, CDR2 FYNNEI. CDR3 sequence (DNA): TGTGCCAGCAGTGTACAGGGAAGTGAGCAGTTCTTC. Translation gives CASSVQGSEQFF.

This chain uses TRBV2 with TRBJ1-2, with a weak D call TRBD1 (6 bases). Trimming shortened V by 7 bases and J by 6 bases, and 24 bases separated the two germline ends. The length of the CDR3 is 16 residues. CDR1 is SNHLY, CDR2 FYNNEI, per germline. CDR3 residues: CASTRTAEIPPHGYTF. As DNA, the CDR3 is TGTGCCAGCACACGGACAGCGGAGATTCCCCCCCATGGCTACACCTTC. Full variable domain (rest looked up from reference TRBV2 and TRBJ1-2): EPEVTQTPSHQVTQMGQEVILRCVPISNHLYFYWYRQILGQKVEFLVSFYNNEISEKSEIFDDQFSVERPDGSNFTLKIRSTKLEDSAMYFCASTRTAEIPPHGYTFGSGTRLTVV.